The 2 T cell receptor beta chains below come from one sample, sequenced in a study of T cells in narcolepsy. Here immunoSEQ multiplex PCR was the method, and the copy in TCRdb shows in-frame clones only, minus some. The table has tens of thousands of clones, about 91% seen once; the top ten hold roughly 1.3%. Sequenced: CD45RA- memory CD4+ T cells from PBMCs. The receptors were sampled from a human donor with narcolepsy.

This sequence joins TRBV6-6 and TRBJ2-5; TRBD2 agrees at 10 bases. The CDR3 is made up of 16 amino acids. Germline V CDR1 and CDR2: MNHNY, SVGAGI (reference sequence). Germline trimming cut 2 bases from V and 2 bases from J; bases unmatched to any gene: 5. CDR3 sequence reads: CASSYGSGGRQETQYF. CDR3 DNA sequence: TGTGCCAGCAGTTACGGTAGCGGGGGGAGGCAAGAGACCCAGTACTTC.

The chain carries TRBV6-1 and TRBJ2-3; possibly TRBD1 for D (6 bases). The length of the CDR3 is 15 residues. V was trimmed by 6 bases and J by 4 bases, leaving 17 bases between them. Germline V CDR1 and CDR2: MNHNS, SASEGT. CDR3 loop: CASRNQGYGADTQYF. The CDR3 bases are TGTGCCAGCAGGAATCAGGGGTATGGCGCAGATACGCAGTATTTT.